This TCR beta chain was found in a study of cytomegalovirus exposure and HLA in healthy donors. The study, taken as a whole, reports: According to an earlier analysis, most TCR beta V segments yielded productive rearrangements about 90% or about 30% of the time.

The CDR3 totals 14 residues. Trimming took 0 bases from V and 1 from J, leaving 8 bases between them. Germline assignment: CDR1 SGHRS and CDR2 YFSETQ. Use of 60 Vbeta and 13 Jbeta primers characterized the PCR. The protocol was immunoSEQ multiplex PCR, while the TCRdb copy is restricted to in-frame clones and leaves out a portion. The listing records tens of thousands of clones. A note on this clone: Its antigen remains unidentified.

Sequencing was done on a sample of PBMCs. This rearrangement joins TRBV5-1 to TRBJ2-7; D unresolved. The source is a woman between 35 and 50 years old in good health and CMV-seropositive. This CDR3 reads CASSLAVQSYEQYF. CDR3 coding DNA: TGCGCCAGCAGCTTGGCCGTACAGTCCTACGAGCAGTACTTC.